The 21 T cell receptor beta chains below come from one sample, sequenced in a study of early T cells in non-severe SARS-CoV-2 infection. Each CDR3 protein gets one entry after TCRdb re-called the 5' RACE reads with MiXCR. This sample carries 90,000 to 130,000 distinct CDR3 sequences, roughly 12% of them seen once, and the ten largest clones take 3.1%. Sequenced input: whole blood. Receptors were obtained from an adult who was a healthcare worker with PCR-confirmed SARS-CoV-2 infection or an uninfected control (not recorded which).

The rearrangement links TRBV7-3 to TRBJ2-3, with D perhaps being TRBD1 or TRBD2 (6 bases each). The CDR3 runs to 14 residues. From germline, CDR1 is SGHTA and CDR2 FQGTGA. V gave up 5 bases and J gave up 7 bases, with 16 bases separating them. The CDR3 DNA is TGTGCCAGCAGCCCATCCCCGGGGGCGAATACGCAGTATTTT. Translation gives CASSPSPGANTQYF.

This clonotype was detected many times. The V and J genes are TRBV30 and TRBJ2-7; D is unresolved. The CDR3 loop spans 11 amino acids. The V gene lost 2 bases and the J gene lost 2 bases, with 4 bases spanning the gap. Germline CDR1 and CDR2: GTSNPN and SVGIG (reference sequence). In nucleotides, the CDR3 is TGTGCCTGGAGTATTACCTACGAGCAGTACTTC. Translated, it gives CAWSITYEQYF.

Ten or more counts support this clonotype. CDR3 DNA sequence: TGTGCCACCAGGCGACTACCTCAAGAGACCCAGTACTTC. Amino acid sequence: CATRRLPQETQYF. The chain has TRBV15 and TRBJ2-5; D is possibly TRBD2 (5 bases). Germline values: CDR1 LNHNV, CDR2 YYDKDF (reference sequence). This CDR3 comprises 13 residues. Trimming pared 6 bases from V and 2 bases from J, leaving 10 bases between.

The chain is built from TRBV12-3 or TRBV12-4 and TRBJ1-6; D may be TRBD1 (6 bases). V was pared by 3 bases and J by 6 bases, with 9 bases between. This CDR3 contains 14 residues. The chain's CDR3 is CASSFRGLNSPLHF. The DNA for the CDR3 is TGTGCCAGCAGTTTTCGGGGGCTTAATTCACCCCTCCACTTT.

J is TRBJ2-2 and V is TRBV28, with 7 bases identical to TRBD1. There are 15 residues in the CDR3. The V and J ends lost 6 bases and 1 base, in that order; junction bases with no gene match: 5. Germline V lookup: CDR1 MDHEN, CDR2 SYDVKM. The CDR3 here is CASRRGGWNTGELFF. The DNA for the CDR3 is TGTGCCAGCAGGCGAGGGGGCTGGAACACCGGGGAGCTGTTTTTT.

This clonotype was found many times. This sequence joins TRBV18 and TRBJ1-1; D is ambiguous. Trimming took 4 bases from V and 0 from J, leaving 15 bases between them. The germline V gene has CDR1 KGHSH and CDR2 LQKENI. The CDR3 runs to 16 residues. The CDR3 DNA sequence: TGTGCCAGCTCACTCATCTCCAGATCGATGAACACTGAAGCTTTCTTT. Its protein is CASSLISRSMNTEAFF.

This clonotype has ten or more counts. An end of the junction does not agree with germline; a read error may underlie this. The chain combines TRBV7-6 with TRBJ1-4; 10 nucleotides line up with TRBD1. The CDR3 is 11 amino acids. Germline CDR1 is SGHVS and CDR2 is FNYEAQ. The CDR3 nucleotides read TGTGCCAGCACCTTAGGGGGACAGGGGCTGTTT. This codes for CASTLGGQGLF.

The sample holds many counts of this clonotype. The rearrangement joins TRBV18 to TRBJ1-1; D might be TRBD1 (5 bases). With 1 base removed from V and 1 base from J, the gap between germline ends came to 16 bases. The CDR3 consists of 17 residues. The V gene's germline CDR1 is KGHSH and CDR2 LQKENI. The CDR3 region has the DNA TGTGCCAGCTCACCACTACCACACGGGGGAAAGAACACTGAAGCTTTCTTT. Protein product: CASSPLPHGGKNTEAFF.

This chain joins TRBV4-1 and TRBJ2-1; TRBD1 matches 10 bases. This CDR3 contains 18 residues. In germline, CDR1 is MGHRA, CDR2 YSYEKL. The V segment lost 2 bases and the J segment 6 bases; nucleotides outside the gene matches: 13. This CDR3 reads CASSQPKGQGIVGNEQFF. The CDR3 bases are TGCGCCAGCAGCCAACCTAAGGGACAGGGGATTGTGGGCAATGAGCAGTTCTTC.

This clonotype was counted many times. This chain joins TRBV19 and TRBJ2-1, with a possible D match to TRBD2 (6 bases). The CDR3 runs 16 residues. Deletions cut 4 bases from V and 2 bases from J, with 15 bases between. The germline V gene has CDR1 LNHDA and CDR2 SQIVND (reference sequence). The CDR3 spells CASSTFREIPYNEQFF. DNA of the CDR3: TGTGCCAGTAGTACCTTCCGGGAGATCCCCTACAATGAGCAGTTCTTC.

The rearrangement links TRBV29-1 to TRBJ1-1; a weak D match, TRBD1 (5 bases). The CDR3 covers 14 residues. Germline CDR1 and CDR2: SQVTM and ANQGSEA. Trimming cost V 4 bases and J 0 bases, with 12 bases left between them. CDR3 in DNA: TGCAGCGTTGTTGCCGACAGACTGAACACTGAAGCTTTCTTT. Its protein is CSVVADRLNTEAFF.

This clonotype has at least ten counts. The chain carries TRBV18 and TRBJ1-5; D ambiguous. The CDR3 consists of 14 residues. Germline loops: CDR1 KGHSH, CDR2 LQKENI. The V end was cut by 4 bases, the J end by 2 bases, with 9 bases between. The CDR3 nucleotides read TGTGCCAGCTCACAGGGTGCGGGCAATCAGCCCCAGCATTTT. Amino acid sequence: CASSQGAGNQPQHF.

The rearrangement uses TRBV27 and TRBJ2-7; D unresolved. Per the germline V gene, CDR1 is MNHEY and CDR2 is SMNVEV (reference sequence). V was pared by 1 base and J by 0 bases, with 13 bases between. The CDR3 runs 16 residues. This CDR3 is CASSLYDPRSSYEQYF. The CDR3 nucleotides are TGTGCCAGCAGTTTATACGACCCCCGGAGCTCCTACGAGCAGTACTTC.

This clonotype was counted ten times or more. The chain is built from TRBV9 and TRBJ1-5, with unresolved D. V lost 0 bases to trimming and J lost 1 base, with 8 bases between them. Germline CDR1 and CDR2: SGDLS and YYNGEE. The CDR3 covers 15 residues. CDR3 sequence (DNA): TGTGCCAGCAGCGTAGGAGAGGGAAGCAATCAGCCCCAGCATTTT. It translates to CASSVGEGSNQPQHF.

The sample holds many counts of this clonotype. The chain uses TRBV29-1 and TRBJ2-1; no clear D gene. The germline gives CDR1 SQVTM, CDR2 ANQGSEA. V gave up 4 bases and J gave up 7 bases, with 20 bases separating them. The CDR3 is made up of 15 amino acids. CDR3 DNA: TGCAGCGTTGCTACTCCGGGCCCCCGTAGGAATGAGCAGTTCTTC. Its translation: CSVATPGPRRNEQFF.

CDR3 nucleotides: TGTGCCAGCAGCCCCGACTTCGGCACTAATGAAAAACTGTTTTTT. It encodes CASSPDFGTNEKLFF. The chain uses TRBV7-2 and TRBJ1-4; no firm D call. Germline lookup yields CDR1 SGHTA and CDR2 FQGNSA. This CDR3 is 15 amino acids long. V shed 5 bases and J shed 2 bases, with 12 bases lying between them.

The rearrangement joins TRBV12-3 or TRBV12-4 to TRBJ2-2, with a tentative D call TRBD2 (6 bases). V was trimmed by 8 bases and J by 3 bases, leaving 16 bases between them. The CDR3 consists of 15 residues. CDR3 in amino acids: CASGLPQGDTGELFF. The CDR3 coding sequence is TGTGCCAGCGGACTACCTCAGGGTGACACCGGGGAGCTGTTTTTT.

This clonotype was seen only a few times. This chain uses TRBV6-5 with TRBJ1-6; no firm D call. V was trimmed by 0 bases and J by 7 bases, leaving 1 base between them. This CDR3 has 12 amino acids. Germline V gives CDR1 MNHEY, CDR2 SVGAGI. The CDR3 DNA sequence: TGTGCCAGCAGTTACTCGAATTCACCCCTCCACTTT. Encoded protein: CASSYSNSPLHF.

This clonotype was picked up a small number of times. The chain uses TRBV15 and TRBJ2-1, with TRBD1 identical over 8 bases. Trimming took 0 bases from V and 7 from J; bases not matched to a gene: 5. This CDR3 contains 15 residues. CDR1 and CDR2 (germline): LNHNV, YYDKDF (reference sequence). For the CDR3, the DNA is TGTGCCACCAGCAGAGATCGGGGACAGGTGAATGAGCAGTTCTTC. This sequence encodes CATSRDRGQVNEQFF.

Only a few counts were recorded for this clonotype. The chain links TRBV2 to TRBJ2-3, with D perhaps TRBD2 (5 bases). This CDR3 has 14 residues. Germline lookup yields CDR1 SNHLY and CDR2 FYNNEI. V lost 7 bases and J lost 1, with 12 bases in between. In DNA form, the CDR3 reads TGTGCCAGCAATTGGAGGCAGGGCACAGATACGCAGTATTTT. Translating gives CASNWRQGTDTQYF.

This clonotype has only a few counts. The chain combines TRBV29-1 with TRBJ2-5; either TRBD1 or TRBD2 may fit D (5 bases each). There are 13 residues in the CDR3. CDR1 and CDR2 from the germline V gene are SQVTM and ANQGSEA. The V end was cut by 6 bases, the J end by 1 base, with 12 bases between. CDR3 loop: CSVGRDPQETQYF. The CDR3 bases are TGCAGCGTGGGCCGGGACCCCCAAGAGACCCAGTACTTC.